This is a list of T cell receptor beta chains from one sample in a study of T cell responses to AZD1222 COVID-19 vaccine. Sequencing was performed with immunoSEQ multiplex PCR; in TCRdb, only in-frame clones are kept and a portion is missing. The sample yields 75,000 to 100,000 clones, more than 90% seen once. The starting material was peripheral blood, obtained on day 0 of AZD1222 vaccination. The source is an adult in good health. CDR3s include the opening cysteine and the closing phenylalanine or tryptophan. The order of the fields is clone size, D gene, V gene, J gene, CDR3 DNA, CDR3 protein. D genes are given only for firm matches. Size is omitted from some rows. Given values are once, few, many or a class for expanded clones.

abundance: once; d_gene: TRBD2; v_gene: TRBV19; j_gene: TRBJ2-2; CDR3nt: TGTGCCAGTAGTATGGGACTAGCGGGAGCCGCGAACACCGGGGAGCTGTTTTTT; CDR3aa: CASSMGLAGAANTGELFF
abundance: few; d_gene: .; v_gene: TRBV10-3; j_gene: TRBJ1-2; CDR3nt: TGTGCCATCAGTGTGTCCCTAGGAGGGAACTATGGCTACACCTTC; CDR3aa: CAISVSLGGNYGYTF
abundance: .; d_gene: TRBD2; v_gene: TRBV7-3; j_gene: TRBJ2-1; CDR3nt: TGTGCCAGCAGCTCCAGCGGGGGGGCCTACAATGAGCAGTTCTTC; CDR3aa: CASSSSGGAYNEQFF
abundance: .; d_gene: .; v_gene: TRBV19; j_gene: TRBJ2-3; CDR3nt: TGTGCCAGTAGTAGCCAACACACAGATACGCAGTATTTT; CDR3aa: CASSSQHTDTQYF
abundance: .; d_gene: .; v_gene: TRBV5-4; j_gene: TRBJ1-6; CDR3nt: TGTGCCAGCAGCTTGATGGGGTCCTTGTTTAATTCACCCCTCCACTTT; CDR3aa: CASSLMGSLFNSPLHF
abundance: .; d_gene: TRBD2; v_gene: TRBV2; j_gene: TRBJ2-3; CDR3nt: TGTGCCAGCAGTGGCAGGGGGCTAGCGGGAGGGGATACGCAGTATTTT; CDR3aa: CASSGRGLAGGDTQYF
abundance: .; d_gene: TRBD1; v_gene: TRBV19; j_gene: TRBJ2-7; CDR3nt: TGTGCCAGTTCTGAGACAGGGGGGGGCTACGAGCAGTACTTC; CDR3aa: CASSETGGGYEQYF
abundance: .; d_gene: TRBD1; v_gene: TRBV7-9; j_gene: TRBJ1-4; CDR3nt: TGTGCCAGCAGCCCGACGACAGGGGCGGCTAATGAAAAACTGTTTTTT; CDR3aa: CASSPTTGAANEKLFF
abundance: .; d_gene: TRBD1; v_gene: TRBV6-5; j_gene: TRBJ2-3; CDR3nt: TGTGCCAGCAGCCCCACTCCACAGGGGTCAGATACGCAGTATTTT; CDR3aa: CASSPTPQGSDTQYF
abundance: .; d_gene: TRBD1; v_gene: TRBV29-1; j_gene: TRBJ1-2; CDR3nt: TGCAGCGCTGGGGACAGGCAAAACTATGGCTACACCTTC; CDR3aa: CSAGDRQNYGYTF